Below are 18 T cell receptor beta chains sequenced from a single sample in a study of T cells in Graves' hyperthyroidism and ophthalmopathy (dated by TCRdb to about 2019). The method behind the library was multiplex PCR. The listed sequencing device is Illumina HiSeq 2000. TCR beta CDR3 regions were amplified from RNA transcripts. A first-round RT-PCR of the TCR CDR3 used the HTBI primer set with the Qiagen OneStep RT-PCR kit. TCRdb trimmed public reads at Q25 via fastp, called clones via MiXCR and kept in-frame beta chains. Rows matching on CDR3 protein sequence are summarized as one entry with the most common DNA and genes. This sample lists around 700,000 distinct CDR3 sequences; 15% to 20% were detected once. Together, the top ten hold 16% of the sample. Material: blood. The receptors originated from a woman aged 45-65 years with Graves' hyperthyroidism that later progressed to Graves' ophthalmopathy.

This clonotype has a count of ten or more. This sequence joins TRBV20-1 and TRBJ1-1; D ambiguous. Germline V lookup: CDR1 DFQATT, CDR2 SNEGSKA (reference sequence). The CDR3 sequence is 12 residues long. The V end was cut by 3 bases, the J end by 3 bases, with 8 bases between. Here the CDR3 DNA reads TGCAGTGCTAGGAGGCAGCACACTGAAGCTTTCTTT. Translation: CSARRQHTEAFF.

The chain recombines TRBV4-1 with TRBJ1-1; the D gene is possibly TRBD1 (5 bases). Germline CDR1 reads MGHRA; CDR2 reads YSYEKL. This CDR3 has 13 amino acids. Between the trimmed V and J ends, which lost 3 bases and 7 bases, there was a span of 12 bases. The CDR3 loop reads CASSQGVALEAFF. The CDR3 bases are TGCGCCAGCAGCCAGGGGGTTGCGCTTGAAGCTTTCTTT.

This clonotype was observed many times. The CDR3 is CASSPRQGARYGYTF. The DNA of the CDR3 is TGTGCCAGCAGCCCCCGACAGGGGGCTCGGTATGGCTACACCTTC. The V call is TRBV3-1, the J call TRBJ1-2; TRBD1 matches at 10 bases. Germline V CDR1 and CDR2: LGHDT, YNNKEL (reference sequence). The CDR3 consists of 15 residues. Germline trimming cut 4 bases from V and 5 bases from J; bases unmatched to any gene: 7.

In this sample, this clonotype turned up a few times. The chain combines TRBV3-1 with TRBJ1-6, with 7 positions matching TRBD1. CDR3 size: 17 residues. Germline assignment: CDR1 LGHDT and CDR2 YNNKEL (reference sequence). The trim removed 0 bases at V and 3 bases at J, leaving 5 bases unmatched. The CDR3 spells CASSQDTTGHYNSPLHF. The DNA for the CDR3 is TGTGCCAGCAGCCAAGATACGACAGGGCACTATAATTCACCCCTCCACTTT.

The chain has TRBV5-4 and TRBJ2-5; 9 bases align to TRBD2. Per the germline V gene, CDR1 is SGHNT and CDR2 is YYREEE (reference sequence). The CDR3 covers 20 residues. With V trimmed by 2 bases and J by 4 bases, 21 bases remained unmatched. Written as DNA, the CDR3 is TGTGCCAGCAGCTTCAGTTCCCCTAGCGGGGATCATCTTCGGAGAGAGACCCAGTACTTC. As protein: CASSFSSPSGDHLRRETQYF.

The V and J genes are TRBV27 and TRBJ1-2; a possible D gene is TRBD1 (5 bases). Looked up from germline, CDR1 is MNHEY and CDR2 is SMNVEV (reference sequence). This CDR3 is 14 amino acids long. V dropped 6 bases and J dropped 3 bases, with 14 bases sitting between them. Here the CDR3 reads CASSPVVGDYGYTF. The CDR3 nucleotides read TGTGCCAGCAGCCCGGTGGTAGGGGACTATGGCTACACCTTC.

There are a few counts of this clonotype. This rearrangement joins TRBV20-1 to TRBJ1-2; weak D call: TRBD1 (6 bases). The germline V gene encodes CDR1 DFQATT and CDR2 SNEGSKA (reference sequence). V was shortened by 7 bases and J by 3 bases, with 9 bases between the two germline ends. CDR3 length: 11 residues. CDR3 sequence (DNA): TGCAGTGTTTACAGGGACTATGGCTACACCTTC. Translating it yields CSVYRDYGYTF.

The rearrangement joins TRBV6-1 to TRBJ2-2, with D possibly matching TRBD2 (7 bases). With 11 bases removed from V and 9 bases from J, the gap between germline ends came to 13 bases. Germline CDR1 reads MNHNS; CDR2 reads SASEGT. The CDR3 covers 11 residues. This CDR3 is CAGGGRRELFF. In nucleotides, the CDR3 is TGTGCCGGGGGGGGCAGGCGGGAGCTGTTTTTT.

This clonotype was found many times. The rearrangement links TRBV3-1 to TRBJ2-1, with TRBD2 identical over 9 bases. This CDR3 comprises 15 residues. Unmatched junction bases numbered 5, after V lost 1 base and J lost 7 bases. The germline V gene has CDR1 LGHDT and CDR2 YNNKEL (reference sequence). CDR3: CASSQGGGAQNEQFF. For the CDR3, the DNA is TGTGCCAGCAGCCAAGGCGGGGGGGCGCAGAATGAGCAGTTCTTC.

Many counts were recorded for this clonotype. The V call is TRBV10-1, the J call TRBJ1-1; the D gene is possibly TRBD1 (5 bases). V lost 3 bases and J 2 bases, leaving 16 bases between the germline ends. Germline lookup yields CDR1 WNHNN and CDR2 SYGVQD (reference sequence). This CDR3 has 16 residues. The CDR3 coding sequence is TGCGCCAGCAGTGAAGGGTCTGCCTGGGGCAACACTGAAGCTTTCTTT. This codes for CASSEGSAWGNTEAFF.

This chain uses TRBV20-1 with TRBJ2-5; 12 positions agree with TRBD2. With 6 bases clipped from V and 5 bases from J, the junction kept 10 bases outside the gene matches. Per the germline V gene, CDR1 is DFQATT and CDR2 is SNEGSKA (reference sequence). The CDR3 runs to 15 residues. CDR3 protein: CSAPNVLAGGETQYF. As DNA, the CDR3 is TGCAGTGCGCCTAACGTACTAGCGGGGGGTGAGACCCAGTACTTC.

The V and J genes are TRBV6-2 or TRBV6-3 and TRBJ1-5, with D maybe TRBD1 (6 bases). Germline CDR1 MNHEY, CDR2 SVGEGT. The CDR3 consists of 17 residues. V dropped 4 bases and J dropped 4 bases, with 20 bases sitting between them. DNA for the CDR3: TGTGCCAGCAGTTCCTACGGGGGGCAGTCTGCTAATCAGCCCCAGCATTTT. The encoded protein is CASSSYGGQSANQPQHF.

This chain joins TRBV11-2 and TRBJ1-2; 9 bases map to TRBD1. Germline V gene sequence: CDR1 SGHAT, CDR2 FQNNGV. The CDR3 sequence is 16 residues long. The ends lost 4 bases at V and 4 bases at J; junction bases unmatched: 10. CDR3 bases: TGTGCCAGCAGCTCCGGGACAGGGAAATTTCCCTATGGCTACACCTTC. Protein product: CASSSGTGKFPYGYTF.

In this sample, this clonotype turned up a few times. The rearrangement uses TRBV7-9 and TRBJ2-5, with D perhaps given as TRBD1 or TRBD2 (5 bases each). This CDR3 comprises 12 residues. The V gene's germline CDR1 is SEHNR and CDR2 FQNEAQ (reference sequence). The chain's CDR3 is CLCRGEEETQYF. DNA for the CDR3: TGTCTCTGCAGAGGGGAAGAAGAGACCCAGTACTTC.

This chain joins TRBV6-6 and TRBJ1-6; D gene uncertain. This CDR3 has 17 residues. Germline assignment: CDR1 MNHNY and CDR2 SVGAGI (reference sequence). Between the trimmed V and J ends, which lost 2 bases and 0 bases, there was a span of 11 bases. For the CDR3, the DNA is TGTGCCAGCAGTTACGAGCCCCTGAGCTCCTATAATTCACCCCTCCACTTT. This codes for CASSYEPLSSYNSPLHF.

The genes are TRBV4-1 and TRBJ2-3; 7 positions agree with TRBD1. The length of the CDR3 is 16 residues. With V trimmed by 4 bases and J by 1 base, 8 bases remained unmatched. Germline V gives CDR1 MGHRA, CDR2 YSYEKL. CDR3 protein: CASSPLPQGGTDTQYF. CDR3 DNA: TGCGCCAGCAGCCCCCTACCCCAGGGGGGCACAGATACGCAGTATTTT.

This clonotype was seen ten or more times. The V and J genes are TRBV20-1 and TRBJ2-1, with TRBD2 identical over 9 bases. The CDR3 is 17 amino acids. Trimming at V came to 1 base and at J to 0 bases, leaving 7 bases not matched to a gene. Germline assignment: CDR1 DFQATT and CDR2 SNEGSKA (reference sequence). CDR3 sequence reads: CSARVSAGGVSYNEQFF. CDR3 coding DNA: TGCAGTGCTAGAGTATCAGCGGGGGGTGTCTCCTACAATGAGCAGTTCTTC.

This clonotype was counted at least ten times. V is TRBV3-1 and J is TRBJ1-6, with D possibly being TRBD1 (6 bases). The V end was cut by 0 bases, the J end by 6 bases, with 18 bases between. Germline V gene data show CDR1 as LGHDT and CDR2 as YNNKEL (reference sequence). This CDR3 comprises 18 residues. The CDR3 region has the DNA TGTGCCAGCAGCCAAGATCGGGCCAGGGGTGTGCGTAATTCACCCCTCCACTTT. Amino acids: CASSQDRARGVRNSPLHF. The full variable domain, rest sourced from reference TRBV3-1 and TRBJ1-6, is DTAVSQTPKYLVTQMGNDKSIKCEQNLGHDTMYWYKQDSKKFLKIMFSYNNKELIINETVPNRFSPKSPDKAHLNLHINSLELGDSAVYFCASSQDRARGVRNSPLHFGNGTRLTVT.